Given below is one T cell receptor beta chain in context. Repertoires were generated with immunoSEQ multiplex PCR, while TCRdb's copy carries only in-frame clones and drops some. Of 90,000 to 100,000 clones detected, 95% to 97% appear once; the ten largest clones hold 0.35% to 0.45%. This specimen belongs to a study of technical replicates of blood from a handful of donors. The origin of this receptor is a human donor in good health. The sample comprised T cells isolated from PBMCs.

This chain's CDR3 is CASSPRTKTEAFF. In DNA, the CDR3 is TGTGCCAGCTCACCACGGACAAAAACTGAAGCTTTCTTT. V usage is TRBV18 and J usage is TRBJ1-1, with D possibly being TRBD1 (5 bases). Germline CDR1 and CDR2: KGHSH and LQKENI. The V gene lost 1 base and the J gene lost 5 bases, with 8 bases spanning the gap. This CDR3 is built from 13 residues.